This T cell receptor beta chain was identified during a study of CD8+ T cells in alopecia areata. The wider study: Patients in the treated group were given tofacitinib by mouth, 5 to 10 mg twice a day.

The CDR3 is made up of 14 amino acids. Between the trimmed V and J ends, which lost 1 base and 5 bases, there was a span of 8 bases. CDR1 and CDR2 from the germline V gene are LGHNA and YSLEER. Regarding the study as a whole: Expanded CD8+ clones among the top 100, and scalp clonality, were significantly decreased by tofacitinib. There were many expanded lesional clones persisting in scalp and blood during tofacitinib.

Turning to this clone: Its antigen remains unknown.

Noted treatment: oral pan-JAK inhibitor, 5-10 mg twice daily. Once RNA had been extracted, it was reverse transcribed into cDNA to act as the sequencing template. Measured with immunoSEQ multiplex PCR; TCRdb has only the in-frame clones, and not every one. The repertoire has about 180,000 clones, 51% of them found once; the top ten carry 10%. V gene TRBV4-3 combines with J gene TRBJ2-2; no reliable D call. Sequenced here: CD8+ T cells sorted from blood, sampled around week 54, from a patient treated with tofacitinib. The sequence derives from a human donor with alopecia areata. The CDR3 DNA follows: TGCGCCAGCAGCCAAGCGATGGCTACCGGGGAGCTGTTTTTT. Its protein is CASSQAMATGELFF.